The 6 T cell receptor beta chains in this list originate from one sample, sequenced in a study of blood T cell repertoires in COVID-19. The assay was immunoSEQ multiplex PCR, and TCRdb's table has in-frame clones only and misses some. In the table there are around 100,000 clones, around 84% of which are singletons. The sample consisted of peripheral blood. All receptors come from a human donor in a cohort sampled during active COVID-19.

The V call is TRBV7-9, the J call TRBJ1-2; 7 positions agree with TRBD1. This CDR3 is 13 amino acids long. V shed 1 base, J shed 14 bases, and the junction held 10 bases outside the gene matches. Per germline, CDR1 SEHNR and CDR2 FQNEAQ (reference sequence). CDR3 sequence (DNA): TGTGCCAGCAGCTTAGGCCCTGACAGGGTGGGGACCTTC. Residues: CASSLGPDRVGTF.

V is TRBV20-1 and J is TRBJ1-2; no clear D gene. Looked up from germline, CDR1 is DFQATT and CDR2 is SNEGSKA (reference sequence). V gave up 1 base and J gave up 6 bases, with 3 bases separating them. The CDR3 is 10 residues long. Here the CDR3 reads CSARGHGYTF. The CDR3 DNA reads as TGCAGTGCTAGAGGGCATGGCTACACCTTC.

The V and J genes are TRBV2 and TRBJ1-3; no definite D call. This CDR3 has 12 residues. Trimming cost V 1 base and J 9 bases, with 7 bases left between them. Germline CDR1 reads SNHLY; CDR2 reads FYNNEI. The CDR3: CASSEVRGTIYF. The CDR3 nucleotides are TGTGCCAGCAGTGAAGTCCGCGGCACCATATATTTT.

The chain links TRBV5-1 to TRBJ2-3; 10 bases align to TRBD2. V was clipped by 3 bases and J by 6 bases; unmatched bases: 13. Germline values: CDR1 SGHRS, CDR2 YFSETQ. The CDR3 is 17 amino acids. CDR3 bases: TGCGCCAGCAGCTCCACTAGCGGGGATACACAATGGGATACGCAGTATTTT. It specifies CASSSTSGDTQWDTQYF.

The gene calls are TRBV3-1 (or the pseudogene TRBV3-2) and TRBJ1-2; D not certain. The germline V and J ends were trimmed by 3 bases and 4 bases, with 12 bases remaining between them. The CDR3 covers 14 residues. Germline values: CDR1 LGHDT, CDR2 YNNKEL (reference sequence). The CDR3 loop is CASSQPGGGYGYTF. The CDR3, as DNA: TGTGCCAGCAGCCAGCCGGGAGGCGGCTATGGCTACACCTTC.

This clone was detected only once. CDR3 protein: CASSPRDRPVEKLFF. The CDR3 nucleotides read TGTGCCAGCAGCCCCCGGGACAGACCTGTTGAAAAACTGTTTTTT. The V and J genes are TRBV9 and TRBJ1-4; 7 nucleotides match TRBD1. CDR3 size: 15 residues. Germline values: CDR1 SGDLS, CDR2 YYNGEE. Unmatched junction bases numbered 10, after V lost 4 bases and J lost 7 bases.